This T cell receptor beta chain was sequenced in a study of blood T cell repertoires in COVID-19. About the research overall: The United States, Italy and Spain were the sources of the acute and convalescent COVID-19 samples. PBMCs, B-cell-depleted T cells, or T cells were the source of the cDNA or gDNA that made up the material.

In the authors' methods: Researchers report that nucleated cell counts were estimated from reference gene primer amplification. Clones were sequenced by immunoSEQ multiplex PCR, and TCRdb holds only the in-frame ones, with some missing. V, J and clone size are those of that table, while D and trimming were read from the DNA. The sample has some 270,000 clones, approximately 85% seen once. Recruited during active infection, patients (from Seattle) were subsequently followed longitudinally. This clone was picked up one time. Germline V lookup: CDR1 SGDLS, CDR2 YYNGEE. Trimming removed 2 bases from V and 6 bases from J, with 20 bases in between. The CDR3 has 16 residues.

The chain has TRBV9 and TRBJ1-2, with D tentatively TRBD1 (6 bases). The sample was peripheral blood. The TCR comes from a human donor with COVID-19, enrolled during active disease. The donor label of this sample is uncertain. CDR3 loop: CASSVSRDTRRDGYTF. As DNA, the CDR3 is TGTGCCAGCAGCGTGTCTCGGGACACCCGAAGGGATGGCTACACCTTC.